The 22 T cell receptor beta chains presented below share a single source sample, sequenced in a study of regulatory T cells in long-lasting Graves disease. iRepertoire HTBI primers and Arm-PCR of CDR3 regions built TCR beta libraries. TCRdb reprocessed the multiplex PCR reads via MiXCR and lists one record per CDR3 protein. The sample has about 440,000 distinct CDR3 sequences, less than 20% seen once. The time point was: newly diagnosed GD, antithyroid drugs for less than 3 months. The TCR library was made from RNA that had been extracted from PBMCs in TRIzol. These data also formed part of another study, on T cells in Graves' hyperthyroidism and ophthalmopathy.

The sample consisted of peripheral blood mononuclear cells (PBMCs), taken at new diagnosis, from a patient treated with antithyroid drugs. Receptors were obtained from a woman aged 25 to 45 with Graves disease.

The V and J genes are TRBV5-6 and TRBJ2-1; 7 bases fit TRBD2. Germline V CDR1 and CDR2: SGHDT, YYEEEE. The CDR3 has 17 residues. J lost 2 bases, V lost 2 bases, and 10 bases had no gene match. CDR3 protein: CASSLVWGGSTYNEQFF. CDR3 DNA sequence: TGTGCCAGCAGCTTAGTTTGGGGGGGTTCTACCTACAATGAGCAGTTCTTC.

This clonotype appeared many times. The J gene is TRBJ1-1, the V gene TRBV7-9, with a tentative D call TRBD1 (5 bases). V was trimmed by 5 bases and J by 3 bases, leaving 13 bases between them. The CDR3 totals 14 residues. Germline V gene lookup returns CDR1 SEHNR and CDR2 FQNEAQ (reference sequence). The CDR3 DNA sequence: TGTGCCAGCAGCGTAGACGGAGGGGACACTGAAGCTTTCTTT. Protein sequence: CASSVDGGDTEAFF.

This clonotype has a single count. This chain uses TRBV5-5 with TRBJ2-7; TRBD1 matches 10 bases. Trimming took 5 bases from V and 7 from J; bases not matched to a gene: 24. CDR1 is SGHKS and CDR2 is YYEKEE in the germline V gene (reference sequence). This CDR3 is built from 19 residues. CDR3 DNA sequence: TGTGCCAGCAGTACGGGGACAGGGGTGTTTCGAAGCTCCTACAATGAGCAGTACTTC. It encodes CASSTGTGVFRSSYNEQYF.

This clonotype was recorded at least ten times. The chain employs TRBV19 and TRBJ1-1; 11 bases align to TRBD1. This CDR3 has 15 amino acids. The germline V gene encodes CDR1 LNHDA and CDR2 SQIVND (reference sequence). The ends lost 4 bases at V and 6 bases at J; junction bases unmatched: 7. Written as DNA, the CDR3 is TGTGCCAGTAGTAACGGACAGGGGGCGATGCCTGAAGCTTTCTTT. Protein: CASSNGQGAMPEAFF.

This clonotype was counted many times. Written as DNA, the CDR3 is TGTGCCAGCAGCTTAGGGGTACTGACGGGGGGAAACAATGAGCAGTTCTTC. It encodes CASSLGVLTGGNNEQFF. The rearrangement uses TRBV7-6 and TRBJ2-1; 7 bases match TRBD2. J gave up 5 bases and V 1 base, and 11 bases lay outside the gene matches. This CDR3 is built from 17 residues. CDR1 and CDR2 from the germline V gene are SGHVS and FNYEAQ.

The chain carries TRBV9 and TRBJ2-1; weak D call: TRBD2 (6 bases). Germline CDR1 is SGDLS and CDR2 is YYNGEE. The V end lost 0 bases, the J end lost 1 base, and 11 bases lay between the germline ends. This CDR3 spans 16 amino acids. The CDR3 sequence: CASSVVGSGSYNEQFF. The CDR3 DNA follows: TGTGCCAGCAGCGTAGTCGGTAGCGGTTCCTACAATGAGCAGTTCTTC.

This clonotype showed up many times. The CDR3 protein is CASSSWTGGSEQFF. CDR3 nucleotides: TGCGCCAGCAGCTCTTGGACAGGGGGCAGCGAGCAGTTCTTC. The chain employs TRBV5-1 and TRBJ2-1, with 11 bases that match TRBD1. J gave up 10 bases and V 3 bases, and 6 bases lay outside the gene matches. The CDR3 totals 14 residues. CDR1 is SGHRS, CDR2 YFSETQ, per germline.

This clonotype was seen many times. V usage is TRBV28 and J usage is TRBJ2-7; 7 bases map to TRBD2. The germline V gene encodes CDR1 MDHEN and CDR2 SYDVKM. Germline trimming cut 3 bases from V and 5 bases from J; bases unmatched to any gene: 10. This CDR3 is built from 15 residues. The CDR3 DNA follows: TGTGCCAGCAGTTTCGTGGGAGGGCCGATCCACGAGCAGTACTTC. Encoded protein: CASSFVGGPIHEQYF.

This clonotype was seen ten or more times. The CDR3 nucleotides read TGTGCCAGCAGTGCACAGGGGGCGGTTAGCAATGAGCAGTTCTTC. Residues: CASSAQGAVSNEQFF. This chain joins TRBV2 and TRBJ2-1; 9 positions match TRBD1. V lost 4 bases, J lost 6 bases, and 7 bases stayed unmatched. The V gene's germline CDR1 is SNHLY and CDR2 FYNNEI. The CDR3 contains 15 residues.

J is TRBJ1-3 and V is TRBV11-2; 8 nucleotides match TRBD1. CDR1 and CDR2 (germline): SGHAT, FQNNGV. V gave up 4 bases and J gave up 5 bases; unmatched junction bases: 7. This CDR3 spans 15 amino acids. This chain's CDR3 is CASSWAGQGRNTIYF. The CDR3 nucleotides read TGTGCCAGCAGCTGGGCCGGACAGGGCCGAAACACCATATATTTT.

There are many counts of this clonotype. The rearrangement joins TRBV30 to TRBJ2-1; weak D call: TRBD1 (5 bases). The CDR3 has 13 amino acids. Trimming removed 0 bases from V and 8 bases from J, with 11 bases in between. From germline, CDR1 is GTSNPN and CDR2 SVGIG (reference sequence). CDR3 residues: CAWSVSRVDEQFF. The CDR3 DNA follows: TGTGCCTGGAGTGTATCCAGGGTGGATGAGCAGTTCTTC. Combining the CDR3 with reference TRBV30 and TRBJ2-1 gives the whole variable domain SQTIHQWPATLVQPVGSPLSLECTVEGTSNPNLYWYRQAAGRGLQLLFYSVGIGQISSEVPQNLSASRPQDRQFILSSKKLLLSDSGFYLCAWSVSRVDEQFFGPGTRLTVL.

In its sample, this clonotype was seen a few times. This rearrangement joins TRBV7-6 to TRBJ2-7; maybe TRBD1 (6 bases). The CDR3 covers 13 residues. CDR1 is SGHVS and CDR2 is FNYEAQ in the germline V gene. Trimming removed 1 base at V and 6 bases at J, with 10 bases between. The DNA of the CDR3 is TGTGCCAGCAGCTTAGACCAGGGGCGCGAGCAGTACTTC. Its protein product is CASSLDQGREQYF.

This rearrangement joins TRBV7-8 to TRBJ2-2; TRBD1 aligns across 7 bases. The CDR3 covers 15 residues. The germline CDR1 and CDR2 sequences are SGHVS and FQNEAQ. V dropped 5 bases and J dropped 4; count of bases not matched to a gene: 7. The CDR3 loop is CASSKDRELTGELFF. The DNA of the CDR3 is TGTGCCAGCAGCAAAGACAGGGAGCTCACCGGGGAGCTGTTTTTT.

This clonotype has at least ten counts. The chain's CDR3 is CSASVPAGEGDTQYF. CDR3 in DNA: TGCAGTGCTAGCGTACCAGCGGGTGAGGGAGATACGCAGTATTTT. V usage is TRBV20-1 and J usage is TRBJ2-3; possibly TRBD2 for D (6 bases). This CDR3 comprises 15 residues. Germline loops: CDR1 DFQATT, CDR2 SNEGSKA (reference sequence). V lost 3 bases, J lost 5 bases, and 18 bases lay in between.

This clonotype was counted ten times or more. V and J are TRBV12-3 or TRBV12-4 and TRBJ2-2; 11 positions match TRBD2. The CDR3 spans 21 residues. Germline trimming cut 6 bases from V and 0 bases from J; bases unmatched to any gene: 18. The CDR3 protein is CASSTWTGTSGKGSNTGELFF. The CDR3 bases are TGTGCCAGCAGCACCTGGACCGGGACTAGCGGAAAGGGCTCGAACACCGGGGAGCTGTTTTTT.

V and J are TRBV15 and TRBJ1-2; D unresolved. In germline, CDR1 is LNHNV, CDR2 YYDKDF (reference sequence). V lost 1 base and J lost 2, with 14 bases in between. CDR3 length equals 16 residues. CDR3 sequence reads: CATSRVGPRRNYGYTF. The DNA of the CDR3 is TGTGCCACCAGCAGAGTCGGCCCCAGGCGGAACTATGGCTACACCTTC.

This clonotype was seen only a few times. The V gene is TRBV4-1, the J gene TRBJ2-4; unclear D gene. There are 13 residues in the CDR3. The V gene's germline CDR1 is MGHRA and CDR2 YSYEKL. The V end was cut by 0 bases, the J end by 6 bases, with 6 bases between. CDR3 nucleotide sequence: TGCGCCAGCAGCCAAGATCCCCCAAACATTCAGTACTTC. As protein: CASSQDPPNIQYF.

This clonotype was seen at least ten times. The V gene is TRBV5-1, the J gene TRBJ2-7; 9 bases are a match to TRBD2. CDR1 and CDR2 from the germline V gene are SGHRS and YFSETQ. CDR3 size: 14 residues. Trimming took 5 bases from V and 3 from J; bases not matched to a gene: 6. This CDR3 is CASRQLTSGYEQYF. The CDR3 region has the DNA TGCGCCAGCAGACAGTTGACTAGCGGCTACGAGCAGTACTTC.

This clonotype was counted a few times. At one end the junction does not follow the germline gene, possibly because of a read error. CDR3 region: CASSLGGTSGPQGTQYF. The CDR3 bases are TGTGCCAGCAGCTTGGGTGGGACTAGCGGGCCCCAAGGGACCCAGTACTTC. The V call is TRBV5-8, the J call TRBJ2-5, with 12 bases that match TRBD2. The CDR3 covers 17 residues. Per the germline V gene, CDR1 is SGHTS and CDR2 is YDEGEE.

This clonotype appeared many times. The chain has TRBV27 and TRBJ2-1; possibly TRBD1 or TRBD2 for D (6 bases each). Germline V gene sequence: CDR1 MNHEY, CDR2 SMNVEV (reference sequence). The CDR3 spans 11 residues. The V and J ends lost 10 bases and 12 bases respectively, with 16 bases between them. This CDR3 is CAILEGGRQFF. The CDR3 DNA is TGTGCCATCCTGGAGGGGGGACGGCAGTTCTTC.

This clonotype came up many times. V usage is TRBV6-1 and J usage is TRBJ2-1; perhaps TRBD2 as D (5 bases). The CDR3 extends over 16 amino acids. V was cut by 2 bases and J by 2 bases, with 13 bases left in between. CDR1 is MNHNS, CDR2 SASEGT, per germline. The CDR3: CASSELPSPPYNEQFF. The CDR3 nucleotides read TGTGCCAGCAGTGAACTGCCTAGCCCCCCCTACAATGAGCAGTTCTTC.

This clonotype was picked up a small number of times. CDR3 sequence reads: CASSPVGGGNEQFF. The CDR3 DNA sequence: TGTGCCAGCAGCCCTGTCGGCGGGGGCAATGAGCAGTTCTTC. This sequence joins TRBV9 and TRBJ2-1; TRBD2 matches 7 bases. This CDR3 comprises 14 residues. The V segment lost 4 bases and the J segment 6 bases; nucleotides outside the gene matches: 7. Germline values: CDR1 SGDLS, CDR2 YYNGEE.